This TCR beta chain was identified in a study of CD8 T cells in Susac syndrome. J lost 9 bases, V lost 3 bases, and 7 bases had no gene match. Germline loops: CDR1 MNHNS, CDR2 SASEGT. The CDR3 loop spans 13 amino acids. From blood CD8+ and CD4+ T cells, TCR beta sequences were generated. When the RNA was reverse transcribed, random hexamers were used with an input of roughly 0.45 to 1 ug. TCRdb re-derived calls from the immunoSEQ multiplex PCR reads in MiXCR, one entry per CDR3 protein. This table has roughly 200,000 distinct CDR3 sequences, 90% to 95% appearing once. Sequenced input: CD4+ T cells from PBMCs. The chain links TRBV6-1 to TRBJ1-1, with 7 bases that match TRBD1. The origin of this receptor is a human donor in good health. The CDR3 sequence is CASSDTRDSQAFF. In DNA, the CDR3 is TGTGCCAGCAGTGACACCCGGGACAGCCAAGCTTTCTTT.